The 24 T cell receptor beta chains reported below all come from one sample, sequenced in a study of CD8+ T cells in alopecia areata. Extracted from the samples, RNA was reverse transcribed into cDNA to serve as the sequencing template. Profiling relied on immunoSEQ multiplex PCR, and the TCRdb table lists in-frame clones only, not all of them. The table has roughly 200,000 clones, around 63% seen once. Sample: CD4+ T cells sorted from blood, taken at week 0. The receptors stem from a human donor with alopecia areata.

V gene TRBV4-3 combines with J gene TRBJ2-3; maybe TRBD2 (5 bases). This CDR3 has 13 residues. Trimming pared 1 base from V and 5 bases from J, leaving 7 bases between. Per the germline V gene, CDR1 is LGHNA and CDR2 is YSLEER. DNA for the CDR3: TGCGCCAGCAGCCAAGGCGAGGGAGATACGCAGTATTTT. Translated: CASSQGEGDTQYF.

The DNA for the CDR3 is TGTGCCAGCAGCTTATCTCCCGTTGGGGAGACCCAGTACTTC. It encodes CASSLSPVGETQYF. V gene TRBV7-7 combines with J gene TRBJ2-5, with D hard to call. With 2 bases removed from V and 5 bases from J, the gap between germline ends came to 12 bases. The CDR3 has 14 amino acids. From germline, CDR1 is SSHAT and CDR2 FNYEAQ (reference sequence).

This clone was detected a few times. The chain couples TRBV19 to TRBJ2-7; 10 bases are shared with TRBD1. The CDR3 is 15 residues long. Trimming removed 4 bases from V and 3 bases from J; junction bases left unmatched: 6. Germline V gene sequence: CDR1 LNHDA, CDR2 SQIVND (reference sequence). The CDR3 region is CASSKPGTGVYEQYF. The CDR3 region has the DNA TGTGCCAGTAGTAAACCCGGGACAGGGGTCTACGAGCAGTACTTC.

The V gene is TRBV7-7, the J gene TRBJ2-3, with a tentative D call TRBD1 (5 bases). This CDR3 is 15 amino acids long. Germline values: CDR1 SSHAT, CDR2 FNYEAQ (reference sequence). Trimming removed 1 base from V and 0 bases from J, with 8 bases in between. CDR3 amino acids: CASSLGGVSTDTQYF. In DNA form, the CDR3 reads TGTGCCAGCAGCTTAGGGGGCGTAAGCACAGATACGCAGTATTTT.

This CDR3 is CASSTGLGRDTQYF. The CDR3 bases are TGTGCCAGCAGCACCGGACTAGGGAGAGATACGCAGTATTTT. This chain connects TRBV9 to TRBJ2-3; 7 nucleotides line up with TRBD2. The J segment lost 5 bases and the V segment lost 4 bases, leaving 7 bases of the junction unmatched. CDR3 length: 14 amino acids. Germline-derived CDR1 and CDR2 are SGDLS and YYNGEE.

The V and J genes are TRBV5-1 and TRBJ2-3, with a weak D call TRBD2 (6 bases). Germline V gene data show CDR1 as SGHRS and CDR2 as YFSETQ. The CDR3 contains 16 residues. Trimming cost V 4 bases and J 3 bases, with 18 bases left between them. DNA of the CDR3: TGCGCCAGCAGCGACGGAGGCCGGGGGATGACAGATACGCAGTATTTT. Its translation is CASSDGGRGMTDTQYF.

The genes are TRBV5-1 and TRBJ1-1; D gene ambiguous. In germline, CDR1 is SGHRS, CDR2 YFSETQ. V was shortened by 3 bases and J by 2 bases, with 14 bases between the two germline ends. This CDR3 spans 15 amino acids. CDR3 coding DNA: TGCGCCAGCAGCTGGGGAATAGGAGGAAACACTGAAGCTTTCTTT. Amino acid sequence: CASSWGIGGNTEAFF.

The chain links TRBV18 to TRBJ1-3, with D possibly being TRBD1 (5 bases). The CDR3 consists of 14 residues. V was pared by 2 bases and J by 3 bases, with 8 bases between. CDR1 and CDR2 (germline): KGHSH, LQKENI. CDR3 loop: CASSPLGDGNTIYF. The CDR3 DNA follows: TGTGCCAGCTCACCATTGGGGGATGGAAACACCATATATTTT. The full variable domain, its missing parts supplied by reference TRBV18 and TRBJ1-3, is NAGVMQNPRHLVRRRGQEARLRCSPMKGHSHVYWYRQLPEEGLKFMVYLQKENIIDESGMPKERFSAEFPKEGPSILRIQQVVRGDSAAYFCASSPLGDGNTIYFGEGSWLTVV.

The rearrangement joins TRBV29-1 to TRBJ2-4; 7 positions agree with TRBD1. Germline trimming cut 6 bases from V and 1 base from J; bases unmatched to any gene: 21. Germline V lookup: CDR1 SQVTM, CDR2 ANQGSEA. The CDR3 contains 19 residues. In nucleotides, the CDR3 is TGCAGCGTCGCCTCCGGGACAGCCCGGGGACCGCTGGCCAAAAACATTCAGTACTTC. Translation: CSVASGTARGPLAKNIQYF. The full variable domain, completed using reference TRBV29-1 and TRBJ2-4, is SAVISQKPSRDICQRGTSLTIQCQVDSQVTMMFWYRQQPGQSLTLIATANQGSEATYESGFVIDKFPISRPNLTFSTLTVSNMSPEDSSIYLCSVASGTARGPLAKNIQYFGAGTRLSVL.

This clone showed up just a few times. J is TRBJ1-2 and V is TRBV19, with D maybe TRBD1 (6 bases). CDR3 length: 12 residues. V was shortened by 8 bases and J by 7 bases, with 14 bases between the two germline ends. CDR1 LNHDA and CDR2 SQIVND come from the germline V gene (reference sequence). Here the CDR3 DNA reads TGTGCCAGTGTTTCGGGGGCTGGTGGCTACACCTTC. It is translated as CASVSGAGGYTF.

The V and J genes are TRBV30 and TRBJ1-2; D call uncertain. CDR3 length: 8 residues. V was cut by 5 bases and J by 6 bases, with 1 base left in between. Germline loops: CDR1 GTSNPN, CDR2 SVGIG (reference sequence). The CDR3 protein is CAWDGYTF. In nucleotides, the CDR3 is TGTGCCTGGGATGGCTACACCTTC.

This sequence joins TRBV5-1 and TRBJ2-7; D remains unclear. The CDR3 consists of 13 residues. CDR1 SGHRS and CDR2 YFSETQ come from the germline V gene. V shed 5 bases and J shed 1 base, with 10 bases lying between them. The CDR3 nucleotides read TGCGCCAGCAGATCCGCCGAGTCCTACGAGCAGTACTTC. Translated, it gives CASRSAESYEQYF.

The CDR3 is CASSFPGASTEAFF. The CDR3 nucleotides are TGTGCCAGCAGCTTCCCAGGGGCAAGCACTGAAGCTTTCTTT. V usage is TRBV7-8 and J usage is TRBJ1-1; TRBD1 is a possible D gene (6 bases). Germline values: CDR1 SGHVS, CDR2 FQNEAQ. The CDR3 length is 14 residues. The V end lost 3 bases, the J end lost 4 bases, and 12 bases lay between the germline ends.

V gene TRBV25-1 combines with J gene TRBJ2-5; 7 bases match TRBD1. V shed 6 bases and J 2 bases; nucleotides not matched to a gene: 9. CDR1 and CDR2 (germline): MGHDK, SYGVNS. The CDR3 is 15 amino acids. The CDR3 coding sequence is TGTGCCAGCAGCGCCCTGGACAGGATTCAAGAGACCCAGTACTTC. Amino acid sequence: CASSALDRIQETQYF.

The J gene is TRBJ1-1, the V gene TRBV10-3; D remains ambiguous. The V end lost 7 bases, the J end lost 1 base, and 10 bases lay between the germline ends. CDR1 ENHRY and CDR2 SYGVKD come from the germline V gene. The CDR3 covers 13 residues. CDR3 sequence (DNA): TGTGCCATCAATAACGCAGCGAACACTGAAGCTTTCTTT. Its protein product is CAINNAANTEAFF.

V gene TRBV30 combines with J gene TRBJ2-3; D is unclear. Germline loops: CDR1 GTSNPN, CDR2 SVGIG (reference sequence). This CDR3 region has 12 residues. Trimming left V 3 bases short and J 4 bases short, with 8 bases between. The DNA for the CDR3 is TGTGCCTGGAGACAAGCATCAGATACGCAGTATTTT. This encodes CAWRQASDTQYF.

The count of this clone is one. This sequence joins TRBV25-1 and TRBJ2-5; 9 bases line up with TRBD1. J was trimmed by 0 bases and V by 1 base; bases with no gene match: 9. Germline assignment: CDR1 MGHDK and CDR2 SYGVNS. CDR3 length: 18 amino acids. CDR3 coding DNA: TGTGCCAGCAGTGAATGGCCCGGGACAGGGTTTCACCAAGAGACCCAGTACTTC. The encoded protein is CASSEWPGTGFHQETQYF.

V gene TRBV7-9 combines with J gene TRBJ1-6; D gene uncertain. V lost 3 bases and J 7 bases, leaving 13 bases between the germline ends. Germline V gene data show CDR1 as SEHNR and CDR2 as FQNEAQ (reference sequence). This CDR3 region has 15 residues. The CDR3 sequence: CASSFLWRANSPLHF. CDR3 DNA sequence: TGTGCCAGCAGCTTTTTATGGCGAGCCAATTCACCCCTCCACTTT.

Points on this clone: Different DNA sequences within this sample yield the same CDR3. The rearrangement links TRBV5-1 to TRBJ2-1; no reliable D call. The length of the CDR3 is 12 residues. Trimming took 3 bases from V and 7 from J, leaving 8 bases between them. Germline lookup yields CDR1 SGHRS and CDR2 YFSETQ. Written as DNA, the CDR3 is TGCGCCAGCAGCTCCGGGTCTAATGAGCAGTTCTTC. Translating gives CASSSGSNEQFF.

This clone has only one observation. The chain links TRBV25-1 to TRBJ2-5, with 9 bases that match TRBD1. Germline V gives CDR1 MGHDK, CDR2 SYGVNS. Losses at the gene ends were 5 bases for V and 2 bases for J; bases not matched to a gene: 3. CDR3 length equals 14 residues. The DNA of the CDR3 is TGTGCCAGCAGTAGGGACAGGGTTCAAGAGACCCAGTACTTC. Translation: CASSRDRVQETQYF.

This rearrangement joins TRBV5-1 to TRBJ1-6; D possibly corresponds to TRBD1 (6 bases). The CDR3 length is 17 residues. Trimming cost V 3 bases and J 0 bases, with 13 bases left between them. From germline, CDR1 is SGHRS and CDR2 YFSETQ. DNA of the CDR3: TGCGCCAGCAGCTCTGGACAGCTGAGCTCCTATAATTCACCCCTCCACTTT. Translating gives CASSSGQLSSYNSPLHF.

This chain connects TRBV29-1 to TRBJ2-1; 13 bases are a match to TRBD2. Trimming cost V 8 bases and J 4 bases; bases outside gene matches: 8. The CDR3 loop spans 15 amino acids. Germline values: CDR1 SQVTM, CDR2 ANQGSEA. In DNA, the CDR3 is TGCAGCTCGGGACCGACTAGCGGGGGGTACAATGAGCAGTTCTTC. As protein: CSSGPTSGGYNEQFF.

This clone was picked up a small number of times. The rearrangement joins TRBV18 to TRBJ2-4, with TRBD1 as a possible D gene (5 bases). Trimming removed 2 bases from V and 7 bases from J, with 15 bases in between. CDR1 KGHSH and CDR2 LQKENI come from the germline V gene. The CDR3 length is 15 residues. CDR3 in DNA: TGTGCCAGCTCACCAAGCAGGGCTAACAGGAACATTCAGTACTTC. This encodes CASSPSRANRNIQYF. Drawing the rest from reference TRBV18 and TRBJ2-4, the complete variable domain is NAGVMQNPRHLVRRRGQEARLRCSPMKGHSHVYWYRQLPEEGLKFMVYLQKENIIDESGMPKERFSAEFPKEGPSILRIQQVVRGDSAAYFCASSPSRANRNIQYFGAGTRLSVL.

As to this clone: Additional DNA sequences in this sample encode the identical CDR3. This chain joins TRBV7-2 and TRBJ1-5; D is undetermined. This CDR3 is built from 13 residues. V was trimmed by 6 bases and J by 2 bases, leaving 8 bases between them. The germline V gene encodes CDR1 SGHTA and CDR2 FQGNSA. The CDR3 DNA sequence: TGTGCCAGCAGTGTCCGGGGCAATCAGCCCCAGCATTTT. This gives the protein CASSVRGNQPQHF.